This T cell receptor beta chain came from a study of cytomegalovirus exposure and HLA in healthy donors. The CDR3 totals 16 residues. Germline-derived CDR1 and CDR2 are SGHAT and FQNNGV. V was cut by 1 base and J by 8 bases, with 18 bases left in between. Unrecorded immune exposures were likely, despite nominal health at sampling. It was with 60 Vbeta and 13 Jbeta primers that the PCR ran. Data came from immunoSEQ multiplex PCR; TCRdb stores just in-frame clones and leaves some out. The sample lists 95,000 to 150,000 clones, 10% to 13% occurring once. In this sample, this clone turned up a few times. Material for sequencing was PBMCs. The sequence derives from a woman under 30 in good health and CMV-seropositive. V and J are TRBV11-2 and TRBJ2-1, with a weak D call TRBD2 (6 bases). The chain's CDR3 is CASSLGWGGMSYEQFF. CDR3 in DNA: TGTGCCAGCAGCTTAGGGTGGGGCGGGATGAGCTATGAGCAGTTCTTC.